The rows below give T cell receptor beta chains drawn from one sample of a study of neurological immune-mediated disorders. MiXCR, applied by TCRdb to the 5' RACE reads, yields one record per CDR3 protein. Among tens of thousands of distinct CDR3 sequences, under 6.5% were seen once, and the ten largest hold about 0.5%. Material: CD4+ T cells from blood. The source of these receptors is a woman aged 40-49 years in good health. Each CDR3 is given with its conserved first and last residue. The D gene is left open where the match is weak. Where a row states a size, it is once, few, many or the class of an expanded clone; other rows omit it.

J gene | clone size | D gene | V gene | CDR3 DNA | CDR3 protein
TRBJ2-6 | many | TRBD1 | TRBV6-2/TRBV6-3 | TGTGCCAGCAGGTGGGACAGTCACCCCTCTGGGGCCAACGTCCTGACTTTC | CASRWDSHPSGANVLTF
TRBJ2-3 | many | TRBD2 | TRBV24-1 | TGTGCCACCAGTGATTTTGCTAGCGGGGGGACAGATACGCAGTATTTT | CATSDFASGGTDTQYF
TRBJ2-3 | - | TRBD2 | TRBV29-1 | TGCAGCGTTGTGGGGACTAGCGGGAGGATCACAGATACGCAGTATTTT | CSVVGTSGRITDTQYF
TRBJ1-1 | many | - | TRBV4-1 | TGCGCCAGCAGCCAAGCGCCGTCCTTCCTTAGCACTGAAGCTTTCTTT | CASSQAPSFLSTEAFF
TRBJ2-3 | many | - | TRBV12-3/TRBV12-4 | TGTGCCAGCAGTTTTAGGGACCATGAGGATACGCAGTATTTT | CASSFRDHEDTQYF
TRBJ2-7 | many | - | TRBV7-9 | TGTGCCAGCAGCCCCCTGGAAGGCTGGGAGAACGAGCAGTACTTC | CASSPLEGWENEQYF
TRBJ2-3 | many | TRBD2 | TRBV20-1 | TGCAGTGCTGGTAGCGGGAGCACAGATACGCAGTATTTT | CSAGSGSTDTQYF
TRBJ2-7 | - | TRBD2 | TRBV6-2/TRBV6-3 | TGTGCCAGCAGTCTAAGGACTAGCGGGAAGATCTCCTACGAGCAGTACTTC | CASSLRTSGKISYEQYF
TRBJ2-7 | medium-sized | TRBD1 | TRBV5-5 | TGTGCCAGCAGCCATAACGTCGGACAGGGCTTCGAGCAGTACTTC | CASSHNVGQGFEQYF
TRBJ2-7 | many | - | TRBV6-2/TRBV6-3 | TGTGCCAGCAGTTATCGATTAAGAGGGACTTCGGTGGAGGGGCCCTACGAGCAGTACTTC | CASSYRLRGTSVEGPYEQYF
TRBJ2-7 | many | - | TRBV13 | TGTGCCAGCAGCTTAAGGGACACCTCCTACGAGCAGTACTTC | CASSLRDTSYEQYF
TRBJ2-7 | many | - | TRBV7-9 | TGTGCCAGCAGTTCAAATCTCGGGAGCTACGAGCAGTACTTC | CASSSNLGSYEQYF
TRBJ1-2 | many | - | TRBV29-1 | TGCAGCGTTGAAGATCAATCAGGAAGATTGGATGGCTACACCTTC | CSVEDQSGRLDGYTF
TRBJ1-2 | - | TRBD1 | TRBV9 | TGTGCCAGCAGCGTACGGGAACGTGACAGGGACTATGGCTACACCTTC | CASSVRERDRDYGYTF
TRBJ1-4 | many | - | TRBV4-1 | TGCGCCAGCAGCCAGCCGAGCAGGGGTGTGAATGAAAAACTGTTTTTT | CASSQPSRGVNEKLFF